This T cell receptor beta chain was captured by sequencing in a study of post-analysis software for immune sequencing data. The study's findings and limits: Controls had lower frequencies than patients of about five TRBV segments, which included TRBV5-6, TRBV5-1 and TRBV20-1.

Unique-molecular-identifier-tagged TCR beta cDNA libraries were used. TCRdb used MiXCR to reprocess the PCR reads, holding one entry per CDR3 protein. The sample includes approximately 570,000 distinct CDR3 sequences, 44% of them seen just once. CDR1 is LNHNV and CDR2 is YYDKDF in the germline V gene (reference sequence). This CDR3 spans 15 amino acids. As to this clonotype: Its antigen is still unknown. A junction boundary mismatches the germline segment, possibly from a read error.

Sequencing was carried out using blood. The rearrangement joins TRBV15 to TRBJ1-4; D possibly corresponds to TRBD1 (6 bases). This receptor was obtained from a girl aged 10-17 years with multiple sclerosis. Here the CDR3 DNA reads TGTGCCACCAGCGGAGATCTCGGGGGCAATGAAAAACTGTTTTTT. Translated, it gives CATSGDLGGNEKLFF.